This paragraph reports one T cell receptor beta chain. The data are from a study of T cell responses to AZD1222 COVID-19 vaccine. The data were produced by immunoSEQ multiplex PCR, yet TCRdb's version contains in-frame clones alone and is incomplete. The data contain 95,000 to 150,000 clones, 92% of them seen just once; the ten biggest clones take up around 1.5%. The CDR3 has 17 amino acids. Germline CDR1 is SGHVS and CDR2 is FQNEAQ. V lost 5 bases, J lost 0 bases, and 7 bases stayed unmatched. The source was peripheral blood, collected on day 0 of AZD1222 vaccination. V usage is TRBV7-8 and J usage is TRBJ1-6; 7 bases are a match to TRBD1. This receptor was taken from an adult in good health. The CDR3 sequence: CASSPDRDSSYNSPLHF. DNA for the CDR3: TGTGCCAGCAGCCCAGACAGGGATAGCTCCTATAATTCACCCCTCCACTTT.